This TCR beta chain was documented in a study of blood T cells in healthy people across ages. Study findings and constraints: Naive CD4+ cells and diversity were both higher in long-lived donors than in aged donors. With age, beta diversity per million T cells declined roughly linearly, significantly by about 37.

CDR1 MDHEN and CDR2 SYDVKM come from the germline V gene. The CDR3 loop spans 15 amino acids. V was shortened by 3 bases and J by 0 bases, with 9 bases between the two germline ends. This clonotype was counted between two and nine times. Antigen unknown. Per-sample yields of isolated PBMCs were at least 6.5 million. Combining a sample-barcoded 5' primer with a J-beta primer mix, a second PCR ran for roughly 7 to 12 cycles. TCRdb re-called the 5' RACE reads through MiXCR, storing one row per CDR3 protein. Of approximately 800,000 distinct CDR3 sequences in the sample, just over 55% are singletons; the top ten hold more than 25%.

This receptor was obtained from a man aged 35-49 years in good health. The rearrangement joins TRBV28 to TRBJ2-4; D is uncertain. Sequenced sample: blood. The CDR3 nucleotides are TGTGCCAGCAGTTTCACAACGCTAGCCAAAAACATTCAGTACTTC. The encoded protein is CASSFTTLAKNIQYF. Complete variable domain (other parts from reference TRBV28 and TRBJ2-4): DVKVTQSSRYLVKRTGEKVFLECVQDMDHENMFWYRQDPGLGLRLIYFSYDVKMKEKGDIPEGYSVSREKKERFSLILESASTNQTSMYLCASSFTTLAKNIQYFGAGTRLSVL.